One sample yielded the 27 T cell receptor beta chains listed below, sequenced in a study of cytomegalovirus exposure and HLA in healthy donors. The study ran its PCR with 60 Vbeta and 13 Jbeta primers. TCRdb's table, derived via immunoSEQ multiplex PCR, lists solely in-frame clones and lacks some. The sample data list some 89,000 clones. Sequences were obtained from PBMCs. These TCRs come from a woman in her twenties or thirties in good health and CMV-seronegative.

The chain links TRBV27 to TRBJ2-7, with 7 nucleotides matching TRBD1. CDR3 length: 13 amino acids. Germline CDR1 reads MNHEY; CDR2 reads SMNVEV (reference sequence). The V segment lost 2 bases and the J segment 2 bases; nucleotides outside the gene matches: 0. The CDR3: CASSLTGAYEQYF. In DNA form, the CDR3 reads TGTGCCAGCAGTTTAACAGGGGCCTACGAGCAGTACTTC.

The CDR3 here is CASSLSDPRTGHEQYF. In DNA form, the CDR3 reads TGTGCCAGCAGTTTATCGGATCCGAGGACAGGGCACGAGCAGTACTTC. The gene calls are TRBV27 and TRBJ2-7; 8 nucleotides align to TRBD1. V dropped 0 bases and J dropped 5; count of bases not matched to a gene: 9. Germline lookup yields CDR1 MNHEY and CDR2 SMNVEV (reference sequence). CDR3 size: 16 residues.

The rearrangement uses TRBV6-1 and TRBJ2-1; TRBD2 matches 10 bases. This CDR3 has 14 residues. Germline values: CDR1 MNHNS, CDR2 SASEGT. V shed 10 bases and J 9 bases; nucleotides not matched to a gene: 12. The CDR3 region has the DNA TGTGCCACCTTTTTCAGCGGGGGGGCCGGTGAGCAGTTCTTC. Its translation: CATFFSGGAGEQFF.

The chain employs TRBV10-3 and TRBJ2-1, with 8 bases lining up with TRBD2. The junction had 9 bases not matched to a gene; V was cut back by 7 bases and J by 4 bases. CDR1 ENHRY and CDR2 SYGVKD come from the germline V gene. This CDR3 is built from 15 residues. In DNA form, the CDR3 reads TGTGCCATCACCTCGGGTAGCGGGATGTACAATGAGCAGTTCTTC. Its protein product is CAITSGSGMYNEQFF.

The J gene is TRBJ2-1, the V gene TRBV5-1; TRBD1 aligns across 11 bases. The CDR3 length is 15 residues. The junction had 2 bases not matched to a gene; V was cut back by 4 bases and J by 2 bases. CDR1 is SGHRS and CDR2 is YFSETQ in the germline V gene. CDR3 DNA: TGCGCCAGCAGCATGGGACAGGGGGCCTACAATGAGCAGTTCTTC. This sequence encodes CASSMGQGAYNEQFF. Complete variable domain (other parts from reference TRBV5-1 and TRBJ2-1): KAGVTQTPRYLIKTRGQQVTLSCSPISGHRSVSWYQQTPGQGLQFLFEYFSETQRNKGNFPGRFSGRQFSNSRSEMNVSTLELGDSALYLCASSMGQGAYNEQFFGPGTRLTVL.

The V gene is TRBV9, the J gene TRBJ2-2; possible D gene TRBD1, 6 bases. The CDR3 has 14 amino acids. The ends were cut back, 3 bases at V and 7 bases at J, with 13 bases in the middle. Germline CDR1 SGDLS, CDR2 YYNGEE. The CDR3 DNA is TGTGCCAGCAGCGCTGGGACATCAGTCGGGGAGCTGTTTTTT. As protein: CASSAGTSVGELFF. The full variable domain, with the rest looked up from reference TRBV9 and TRBJ2-2, is DSGVTQTPKHLITATGQRVTLRCSPRSGDLSVYWYQQSLDQGLQFLIQYYNGEERAKGNILERFSAQQFPDLHSELNLSSLELGDSALYFCASSAGTSVGELFFGEGSRLTVL.

The chain employs TRBV7-6 and TRBJ2-7; no clear D. Per germline, CDR1 SGHVS and CDR2 FNYEAQ. The CDR3 covers 15 residues. V lost 1 base and J lost 3, with 13 bases in between. Here the CDR3 reads CASSLGQANLYEQYF. Here the CDR3 DNA reads TGTGCCAGCAGCTTAGGGCAGGCAAATCTCTACGAGCAGTACTTC.

The chain's CDR3 is CASSGTGITEAFF. In nucleotides, the CDR3 is TGTGCCAGTAGTGGGACAGGGATAACTGAAGCTTTCTTT. The genes are TRBV19 and TRBJ1-1; 9 bases are shared with TRBD1. This CDR3 contains 13 residues. Trimming at V came to 5 bases and at J to 5 bases, leaving 3 bases not matched to a gene. CDR1 LNHDA and CDR2 SQIVND come from the germline V gene (reference sequence). The full variable domain, rest sourced from reference TRBV19 and TRBJ1-1, is DGGITQSPKYLFRKEGQNVTLSCEQNLNHDAMYWYRQDPGQGLRLIYYSQIVNDFQKGDIAEGYSVSREKKESFPLTVTSAQKNPTAFYLCASSGTGITEAFFGQGTRLTVV.

This chain uses TRBV28 with TRBJ1-2, with D tentatively TRBD1 (5 bases). The germline V and J ends were trimmed by 6 bases and 2 bases, with 10 bases remaining between them. Per the germline V gene, CDR1 is MDHEN and CDR2 is SYDVKM. The CDR3 is 13 amino acids. CDR3 amino acids: CASSRGANYGYTF. The DNA of the CDR3 is TGTGCCAGCAGCCGCGGGGCGAACTATGGCTACACCTTC.

V and J are TRBV25-1 and TRBJ1-1; no definite D call. CDR3 length equals 13 residues. Trimming took off 5 bases at V and 1 base at J, with 8 bases between the two ends. Looked up from germline, CDR1 is MGHDK and CDR2 is SYGVNS. The CDR3: CASSLTGNTEAFF. In DNA, the CDR3 is TGTGCCAGCAGTCTAACGGGGAACACTGAAGCTTTCTTT.

The V and J genes are TRBV29-1 and TRBJ2-1; 9 nucleotides align to TRBD2. V shed 7 bases and J 3 bases; nucleotides not matched to a gene: 4. Germline V gene lookup returns CDR1 SQVTM and CDR2 ANQGSEA. The CDR3 runs to 13 residues. The CDR3 DNA sequence: TGCAGCGCCAGCGGGGGGTTCTACAATGAGCAGTTCTTC. It codes for CSASGGFYNEQFF.

This chain connects TRBV28 to TRBJ2-5; TRBD2 matches 8 bases. Germline CDR1 reads MDHEN; CDR2 reads SYDVKM. This CDR3 comprises 16 residues. Trimming at V came to 10 bases and at J to 1 base, leaving 14 bases not matched to a gene. The CDR3 sequence is CAILPSPGTSQETQYF. The CDR3 DNA sequence: TGTGCCATCTTACCTTCCCCCGGGACTAGCCAAGAGACCCAGTACTTC.

J is TRBJ2-3 and V is TRBV29-1; TRBD2 aligns across 11 bases. Trimming removed 7 bases from V and 2 bases from J; junction bases left unmatched: 11. CDR3 length: 16 residues. Germline loops: CDR1 SQVTM, CDR2 ANQGSEA. CDR3 sequence: CSAGGSTSGTTDTQYF. As DNA, the CDR3 is TGCAGCGCCGGTGGGTCGACTAGCGGGACCACAGATACGCAGTATTTT.

The gene calls are TRBV6-1 and TRBJ1-5, with D uncertain. Trimming took off 3 bases at V and 7 bases at J, with 19 bases between the two ends. CDR1 MNHNS and CDR2 SASEGT come from the germline V gene. CDR3 size: 16 residues. In nucleotides, the CDR3 is TGTGCCAGCAGTGACGGGTTGGGTCGGCCCATACAGCCCCAGCATTTT. It yields the protein CASSDGLGRPIQPQHF.

V and J are TRBV29-1 and TRBJ2-1, with 10 bases matching TRBD2. In germline, CDR1 is SQVTM, CDR2 ANQGSEA. V was clipped by 7 bases and J by 5 bases; unmatched bases: 8. This CDR3 contains 14 residues. The CDR3 DNA sequence: TGCAGCGCTAGGACTAGCGGAAGCAACAATGAGCAGTTCTTC. It codes for CSARTSGSNNEQFF.

The rearrangement links TRBV27 to TRBJ2-7; TRBD1 might be the D (5 bases). V lost 5 bases and J lost 3, with 17 bases in between. The germline V gene has CDR1 MNHEY and CDR2 SMNVEV (reference sequence). The CDR3 runs 15 residues. CDR3 protein: CASSVDTGWGYEQYF. The CDR3 region has the DNA TGTGCCAGCAGTGTAGACACAGGTTGGGGCTACGAGCAGTACTTC.

This chain links TRBV29-1 with TRBJ1-1; D unclear. Trimming removed 7 bases from V and 5 bases from J, with 20 bases in between. Per germline, CDR1 SQVTM and CDR2 ANQGSEA. The CDR3 sequence is 14 residues long. This CDR3 reads CSAKEDPDSTEAFF. DNA of the CDR3: TGCAGCGCGAAGGAGGATCCCGATTCTACTGAAGCTTTCTTT.

This rearrangement joins TRBV15 to TRBJ2-3, with D possibly TRBD2 on 6 matching bases. The V and J ends lost 1 base and 5 bases respectively, with 10 bases between them. The CDR3 has 14 amino acids. The germline CDR1 and CDR2 sequences are LNHNV and YYDKDF (reference sequence). The chain's CDR3 is CATSRVQGGDTQYF. In DNA form, the CDR3 reads TGTGCCACCAGCAGAGTCCAGGGAGGAGATACGCAGTATTTT.

The gene calls are TRBV5-8 and TRBJ2-7; D is ambiguous. Trimming removed 4 bases from V and 4 bases from J, with 18 bases in between. The CDR3 length is 15 residues. Germline lookup yields CDR1 SGHTS and CDR2 YDEGEE. CDR3 loop: CASSPEVGSGYEQYF. The CDR3 DNA sequence: TGTGCCAGCAGCCCAGAGGTAGGATCTGGGTACGAGCAGTACTTC.

This chain joins TRBV28 and TRBJ1-1; D might be TRBD1 (6 bases). Per the germline V gene, CDR1 is MDHEN and CDR2 is SYDVKM. The CDR3 runs 16 residues. The V gene lost 0 bases and the J gene lost 5 bases, with 16 bases spanning the gap. CDR3 in amino acids: CASSLWDAGVGTEAFF. The CDR3 nucleotides are TGTGCCAGCAGTTTATGGGACGCAGGGGTGGGAACTGAAGCTTTCTTT.

The V gene is TRBV5-4, the J gene TRBJ1-5; D call uncertain. CDR3 size: 15 residues. Germline V lookup: CDR1 SGHNT, CDR2 YYREEE (reference sequence). V was cut by 1 base and J by 3 bases, with 11 bases left in between. CDR3 nucleotide sequence: TGTGCCAGCAGCTTGACCCCAGGCCACAATCAGCCCCAGCATTTT. Translation: CASSLTPGHNQPQHF.

J is TRBJ2-7 and V is TRBV27; 9 bases match TRBD1. The germline V gene encodes CDR1 MNHEY and CDR2 SMNVEV (reference sequence). The CDR3 loop spans 13 amino acids. V was clipped by 11 bases and J by 2 bases; unmatched bases: 7. CDR3: CACRDRETYEQYF. The CDR3 coding sequence is TGTGCCTGCCGGGACAGGGAAACCTACGAGCAGTACTTC.

Regarding this clone: One end of the junction does not line up with germline, which may come from a read error. The chain couples TRBV6-1 to TRBJ2-2; 7 bases fit TRBD1. The CDR3 has 14 residues. The V gene's germline CDR1 is MNHNS and CDR2 SASEGT. CDR3 loop: CASSEGTVTGELFF. For the CDR3, the DNA is TGTGCCAGCAGCGAAGGGACAGTTACCGGGGAGCTGTTTTTT.

The CDR3 spells CATSARTGSGYTF. The CDR3 region has the DNA TGTGCCACCAGCGCTCGGACAGGGAGCGGCTACACCTTC. V usage is TRBV15 and J usage is TRBJ1-2; 8 bases map to TRBD1. The CDR3 extends over 13 amino acids. Unmatched junction bases numbered 7, after V lost 5 bases and J lost 8 bases. CDR1 and CDR2 (germline): LNHNV, YYDKDF (reference sequence).

The chain uses TRBV19 and TRBJ1-1, with 10 bases fitting TRBD1. The length of the CDR3 is 14 residues. V lost 5 bases and J lost 8; bases outside the gene matches: 8. Germline lookup yields CDR1 LNHDA and CDR2 SQIVND (reference sequence). In nucleotides, the CDR3 is TGTGCCAGTAGTCTCCCGGGACAGGGGCAAGAAGCTTTCTTT. Amino acids: CASSLPGQGQEAFF.

The CDR3 sequence: CASWLAGAPGSGQYF. The CDR3 region has the DNA TGTGCCAGCTGGCTAGCGGGAGCCCCGGGTTCTGGGCAGTACTTC. The genes are TRBV2 and TRBJ2-5; 10 nucleotides align to TRBD2. Germline CDR1 and CDR2: SNHLY and FYNNEI. The CDR3 is 15 amino acids. The V segment lost 8 bases and the J segment 11 bases; nucleotides outside the gene matches: 17.

The chain uses TRBV7-3 and TRBJ2-3; perhaps TRBD2 as D (6 bases). Germline V CDR1 and CDR2: SGHTA, FQGTGA. This CDR3 is built from 15 residues. Trimming removed 2 bases from V and 3 bases from J, with 12 bases in between. CDR3 DNA: TGTGCCAGCAGCTTAGGAGGGGCGCCGACAGATACGCAGTATTTT. Translated, it gives CASSLGGAPTDTQYF. The full variable domain, with the rest looked up from reference TRBV7-3 and TRBJ2-3, is GAGVSQTPSNKVTEKGKYVELRCDPISGHTALYWYRQSLGQGPEFLIYFQGTGAADDSGLPNDRFFAVRPEGSVSTLKIQRTERGDSAVYLCASSLGGAPTDTQYFGPGTRLTVL.